The source of this T cell receptor (beta chain) is a study of graft-versus-host responses after intestinal transplantation (dated by TCRdb to 2020 to 2022). At the level of the whole study: The transplants that recipients received were multivisceral, liver-intestinal, or isolated intestinal. Every recipient was given anti-thymocyte globulin induction, followed by approximately 3 years of maintenance tacrolimus and steroids. The cohort enrolled about two dozen intestinal transplant recipients, one of whom was a retransplant, and 3 patients without pretransplant specimens were excluded. Rather than being sequenced by the commercial service, samples from a few later patients were sequenced in-house on an Illumina MiSeq and processed with MiXCR. A peak of at least 4% donor T cells among recipient peripheral blood mononuclear cells was the definition used for donor T cell macrochimerism. To identify alloreactive clones, pre-transplant mixed lymphocyte reaction products were sequenced and then compared with unstimulated pre-transplant donor and recipient T cells. Bulk TCR-beta CDR3 sequencing was used to track graft-versus-host and host-versus-graft alloreactive T cell clones in the graft, circulation and bone marrow after intestinal transplantation. The study at large found these results: In the allografts of patients with donor T cell macrochimerism, GvH to HvG T cell clonal ratios were high. The relatively low number and heterogeneity of intestinal transplant patients limited the conclusions. Early after transplant, declines in HvG clones were associated with peak levels of circulating GvH clones. GvH clones were detected in recipient bone marrow, and some appeared earlier in ileal mucosa or blood, consistent with an intestinal mucosal origin.

Comments on this clone: No cognate antigen has been identified for it. Base qualities are not at hand, and no much larger clone is one base apart. This sample includes further DNA sequences coding for the same CDR3.

The library was produced with the immunoSEQ multiplex PCR assay. For most patients, genomic DNA was isolated using the Qiagen DNeasy Blood and Tissue Kit and was shipped frozen to Adaptive Biotechnologies for TCR sequencing. For most patients, genomic DNA was subjected to high-throughput TCR-beta CDR3 sequencing by Adaptive Biotechnologies. As for how the authors treated the data: TCR sequencing data for over 15 patients were retrieved from Adaptive's ImmunoSEQ software; a few other patients were processed with MiXCR and VDJtools. CD4 versus CD8 sorting errors were corrected by removing sequences found in both subsets at a frequency ratio below 5:1. Because the origin of CDR3 nucleotide sequences shared between donor and recipient could not be assigned, those sequences were removed. Alloreactive clones required at least 2-fold expansion over unstimulated cells and minimum CFSE-low frequency of 0.002% (template counts) or 0.001% (read counts). Mappable clones were those detected in sequenced pre-transplant spleen, lymph node, or MLR CFSE-low populations of the donor or recipient. The cumulative frequency of alloreactive clones was calculated as a percentage of all sequences, weighted by copy number. Sourced from immuneACCESS, this table was stored by TCRdb with only in-frame sequences that have V and J called. A share of the clones is absent; for the studies checked, an unresolved V gene accounts for under half, and the remainder has no known explanation. V, J and clone size are those of that table, while D and trimming were read from the DNA. Recorded for this sample are more than 95,000 clones; 92% of them occurred a single time. Approximately 0.17% of the sample comes from the top ten.

The CDR3 holds 13 amino acids from the cysteine to the phenylalanine. Of the read, only the CDR3 DNA is kept; its 39 bases are in frame from base 1. From the germline V gene, CDR1 is KGHSH and CDR2 is LQKENI. V is clipped by 2 bases and J by 1 base, and the sequence between their germline boundaries is 5 bases long. In light of the paper, this sample's time point label describes: cells obtained before transplantation from donor or recipient. CD3+CD4+ and CD3+CD8+ populations were FACS-sorted from unstimulated pre-transplant donor and recipient cells taken from spleen or lymph nodes. Recombination linked TRBV18 to TRBJ1-1; confidence is insufficient to name the D gene. Sequencing was performed on unstimulated CD4+ T cells sorted from spleen or lymph node cells, taken before intestinal transplant. This receptor was obtained from a human donor who received an intestinal transplant. The sequence in DNA is TGTGCCAGCTCACCATCCCAGAACACTGAAGCTTTCTTT. It specifies CASSPSQNTEAFF.